Given below is one T cell receptor (beta chain) in context. Its specificity is not known. The data are from a study of T cells after yellow fever vaccination. The wider study: Low-cell-number fractions were prepared with SMART-Seq v4 Ultra Low Input. Study outcomes and limitations: The study noted that FACS-sorted repertoires could contain abundant clonotypes contaminating from the bulk population.

The CDR3 sequence is 15 residues long. Per the germline V gene, CDR1 is LGHDT and CDR2 is YNNKEL (reference sequence). V was shortened by 1 base and J by 0 bases, with 9 bases between the two germline ends. TCRdb itself ran the 5' RACE reads through MiXCR, one entry per CDR3 protein. The data hold under 600,000 distinct CDR3 sequences, with roughly 14% observed a single time. V gene TRBV3-1 combines with J gene TRBJ2-5; no clear D gene. The sequences come from PBMCs, collected on the day of the yellow fever booster vaccination. The sequence came from a man aged 25 to 40 who received the YFV17D yellow fever vaccine. CDR3 nucleotides: TGTGCCAGCAGCCAAGGCCGGGCTAACCAAGAGACCCAGTACTTC. It is translated as CASSQGRANQETQYF.